The clone carrying this T cell receptor beta chain showed up just a few times. Its specificity is unknown. V was clipped by 7 bases and J by 0 bases, with 13 bases between them. This CDR3 has 14 residues. Germline V gene lookup returns CDR1 SQVTM and CDR2 ANQGSEA. The source of the sample is a study of beta chain features in type 1 diabetes. What was sequenced were expressed TCRB transcripts, since all of the isolated RNA had been reverse transcribed. The data were produced by immunoSEQ multiplex PCR, yet TCRdb's version contains in-frame clones alone and is incomplete. The sample consists of hundreds of thousands of clones, roughly an eighth of them appearing once. Findings and caveats of the study: In all four CD4+ subsets, TCRB CDR3 length was significantly, moderately reduced in type 1 diabetes.

This sequence originates from a man younger than 30 with type 1 diabetes. The chain couples TRBV29-1 to TRBJ2-1, with D hard to call. Sequenced material: naive CD4+ T cells from blood. The CDR3, as DNA: TGCAGCGGAAACGGGCCTCGCTCCTACAATGAGCAGTTCTTC. It specifies CSGNGPRSYNEQFF.